The text below deals with one TCR beta chain. The antigen remains undetermined. Only in-frame clones appear in the TCRdb table, and some are missing; sequencing was by immunoSEQ multiplex PCR. Among fewer than 30,000 clones listed, 80% were seen once. This entry is derived from a study of early stage breast cancer tumors. Study observations and caveats: Enriched TCRB sequences shared across patients were mostly commonly generated sequences. In 14 of 16 patients, blood comparison separated tumor from normal breast. Bulk DNA sequencing of unsorted cells missed chain pairing and markers.

In germline, CDR1 is SQVTM, CDR2 ANQGSEA. The CDR3 consists of 13 residues. J gave up 0 bases and V 6 bases, and 4 bases lay outside the gene matches. The receptor comes from a person in their sixties with breast cancer. The chain links TRBV29-1 to TRBJ1-1; TRBD1 matches at 7 bases. The sequenced sample was blood. CDR3 in DNA: TGCAGCGTAGGGGGACAGATGAACACTGAAGCTTTCTTT. Its protein is CSVGGQMNTEAFF.